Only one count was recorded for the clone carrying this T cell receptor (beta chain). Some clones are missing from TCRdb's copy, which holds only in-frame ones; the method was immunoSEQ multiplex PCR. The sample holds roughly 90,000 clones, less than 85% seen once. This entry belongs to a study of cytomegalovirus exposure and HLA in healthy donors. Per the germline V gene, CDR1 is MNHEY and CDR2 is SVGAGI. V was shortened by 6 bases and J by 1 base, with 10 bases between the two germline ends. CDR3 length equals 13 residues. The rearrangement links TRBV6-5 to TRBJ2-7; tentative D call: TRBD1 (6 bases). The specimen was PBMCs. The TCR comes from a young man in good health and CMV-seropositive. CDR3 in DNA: TGTGCCAGCAGGCCAGGGGAGTCCTACGAGCAGTACTTC. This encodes CASRPGESYEQYF.